A selection of T cell receptor beta chains follows, all from one sample in a study of identical twins. MiXCR, run by TCRdb on the 5' RACE reads, gives a single entry per CDR3 protein. This table holds hundreds of thousands of distinct CDR3 sequences, about a fifth found once. The same sample was also used in a study of yellow fever vaccine responses in identical twins.

Input material: CD4+ T cells sorted from blood. These receptors originate from a young woman in good health. CDR3s include the opening cysteine and the closing phenylalanine or tryptophan. The D gene is left open where the match is weak. Size is omitted from some rows. Given values are once, few, many or a class for expanded clones.

>.|TRBJ2-3|TRBD2|17|TRBV4-1
CASSQVQAGGVPDTQYF
TGCGCCAGCAGCCAAGTTCAAGCGGGGGGAGTGCCAGATACGCAGTATTTT
>few|TRBJ2-3|.|15|TRBV5-1
CASSAGLQSTDTQYF
TGCGCCAGCAGCGCGGGACTTCAGAGCACAGATACGCAGTATTTT
>.|TRBJ2-1|.|15|TRBV28
CASSAGGQAYNEQFF
TGTGCCAGCTCTGCGGGGGGACAGGCCTACAATGAGCAGTTCTTC
>few|TRBJ2-7|TRBD1|16|TRBV4-2
CASSQEPRTGEGEQYF
TGTGCCAGCAGCCAAGAGCCAAGGACAGGGGAAGGCGAGCAGTACTTC
>many|TRBJ1-1|TRBD1|13|TRBV2
CASTTGVNTEAFF
TGTGCCAGCACTACAGGGGTGAACACTGAAGCTTTCTTT
>many|TRBJ1-4|.|12|TRBV20-1
CSARRQSEKLFF
TGCAGTGCTAGACGTCAGTCCGAAAAACTGTTTTTT
>few|TRBJ1-5|TRBD1|18|TRBV12-3/TRBV12-4
CASSFRWGQDTSNQPQHF
TGTGCCAGCAGTTTTCGGTGGGGACAGGATACGAGCAATCAGCCCCAGCATTTT
>few|TRBJ2-1|.|11|TRBV20-1
CSAGGYNEQFF
TGCAGTGCCGGCGGCTACAATGAGCAGTTCTTC
>.|TRBJ2-4|TRBD2|16|TRBV7-3
CASSLGEGAGENIQYF
TGTGCCAGCAGCTTAGGAGAGGGAGCGGGGGAAAACATTCAGTACTTC
>.|TRBJ2-4|.|17|TRBV18
CASSPPAQSLAKNIQYF
TGTGCCAGCTCACCACCAGCCCAATCCCTAGCCAAAAACATTCAGTACTTC
>.|TRBJ2-2|TRBD1|14|TRBV5-1
CASSFGQGVGELFF
TGCGCCAGCAGCTTTGGCCAGGGGGTCGGAGAGCTGTTTTTT
>few|TRBJ2-3|TRBD1|16|TRBV6-1
CASSEAGQGFGDTQYF
TGTGCCAGCAGTGAAGCTGGACAGGGATTCGGAGATACGCAGTATTTT
>.|TRBJ2-5|TRBD1|15|TRBV6-1
CASSGTGVEVETQYF
TGTGCCAGCAGTGGGACAGGGGTTGAGGTTGAGACCCAGTACTTC
>many|TRBJ2-5|.|13|TRBV3-1
CASSQDPALAQYF
TGTGCCAGCAGCCAAGACCCCGCCTTGGCCCAGTACTTC
>few|TRBJ2-1|TRBD2|14|TRBV28
CASRTSGRSDEQFF
TGTGCCAGCAGAACTAGCGGGAGGTCTGATGAGCAGTTCTTC
>once|TRBJ2-5|.|14|TRBV20-1
CSATPLGKQETQYF
TGCAGTGCCACCCCTTTGGGCAAACAAGAGACCCAGTACTTC
>.|TRBJ2-1|.|16|TRBV5-6
CASSLAGQLGVYEQFF
TGTGCCAGCAGCTTGGCCGGCCAGCTTGGAGTCTATGAGCAGTTCTTC